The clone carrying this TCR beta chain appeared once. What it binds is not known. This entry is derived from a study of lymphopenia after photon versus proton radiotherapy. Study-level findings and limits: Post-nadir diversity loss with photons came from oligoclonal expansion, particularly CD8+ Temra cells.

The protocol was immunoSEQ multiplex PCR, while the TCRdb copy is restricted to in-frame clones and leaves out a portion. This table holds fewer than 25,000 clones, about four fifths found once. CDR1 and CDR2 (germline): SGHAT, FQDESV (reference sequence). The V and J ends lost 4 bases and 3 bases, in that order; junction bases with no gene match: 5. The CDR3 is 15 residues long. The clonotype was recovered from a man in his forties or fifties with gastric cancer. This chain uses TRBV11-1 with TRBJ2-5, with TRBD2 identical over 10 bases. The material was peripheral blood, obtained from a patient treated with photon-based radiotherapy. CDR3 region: CASSSAGGHKETQYF. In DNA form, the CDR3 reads TGTGCCAGCAGCTCAGCGGGGGGGCATAAAGAGACCCAGTACTTC.